This TCR beta chain emerged from a study of blood T cell repertoires in COVID-19. Turning to the study itself: Samples representing acute and convalescent COVID-19 were sourced from the United States, Italy and Spain. T cells, B-cell-depleted T cells, or PBMCs supplied cDNA or gDNA.

Germline CDR1 is SNHLY and CDR2 is FYNNEI. V lost 10 bases and J lost 3; bases outside the gene matches: 9. The CDR3 runs 14 residues. Original data processing: Using reference gene primer amplification, nucleated cell counts were estimated. Clones were sequenced by immunoSEQ multiplex PCR, and TCRdb holds only the in-frame ones, with some missing. The DNA gave D and trimming, while V, J and clone size come from that table. This table has roughly 100,000 clones, 65% to 90% appearing once. Sequenced input: peripheral blood. The chain employs TRBV2 and TRBJ1-1; TRBD1 matches 9 bases. This clonotype originated in a man between 45 and 60 years old with acute or convalescent COVID-19. The DNA of the CDR3 is TGTGCCACCCGGGACAGGGTTTTGGACACTGAAGCTTTCTTT. Protein: CATRDRVLDTEAFF.